This entry lists 3 T cell receptor beta chains sequenced from one sample in a study of cytomegalovirus exposure and HLA in healthy donors. The assay was immunoSEQ multiplex PCR, and TCRdb's table has in-frame clones only and misses some. The sample holds approximately 90,000 clones, approximately 93% seen once. Input material: PBMCs. The receptors were sampled from a woman aged 25 to 39 in good health and CMV-seropositive.

A single count supports this clone. J is TRBJ1-5 and V is TRBV19, with 8 bases identical to TRBD1. Germline CDR1 LNHDA, CDR2 SQIVND (reference sequence). The length of the CDR3 is 17 residues. J was trimmed by 3 bases and V by 5 bases; bases with no gene match: 12. CDR3 nucleotide sequence: TGTGCCAGTAGTGTATCCGGGACAGGTGGGTACAATCAGCCCCAGCATTTT. Protein sequence: CASSVSGTGGYNQPQHF. Looking up the rest from reference TRBV19 and TRBJ1-5 gives the full variable domain: DGGITQSPKYLFRKEGQNVTLSCEQNLNHDAMYWYRQDPGQGLRLIYYSQIVNDFQKGDIAEGYSVSREKKESFPLTVTSAQKNPTAFYLCASSVSGTGGYNQPQHFGDGTRLSIL.

The chain has TRBV16 and TRBJ1-3; the match to TRBD1 covers 8 bases. Per the germline V gene, CDR1 is KGHSY and CDR2 is FQNENV. After removal of 0 bases from V and 3 bases from J, the junction contained 10 bases not matched to a gene. This CDR3 contains 18 residues. This CDR3 is CASSQSGQGAPSGNTIYF. CDR3 DNA: TGTGCCAGCAGCCAATCTGGGCAGGGGGCCCCGAGTGGAAACACCATATATTTT.

This clone was seen only a few times. The V call is TRBV4-1, the J call TRBJ2-7; TRBD1 aligns across 7 bases. J was trimmed by 4 bases and V by 1 base; bases with no gene match: 10. Germline CDR1 reads MGHRA; CDR2 reads YSYEKL. The length of the CDR3 is 16 residues. The CDR3 is CASSQVTGVPQYEQYF. The CDR3 DNA is TGCGCCAGCAGCCAAGTAACAGGGGTTCCCCAATACGAGCAGTACTTC.